Reported below is one TCR beta chain. With random hexamers, roughly 0.45 to 1 ug RNA was reverse transcribed. Each CDR3 protein is one row after TCRdb ran MiXCR on the immunoSEQ multiplex PCR reads. The table records about 180,000 distinct CDR3 sequences, 85% to 95% of them present only once. The entry originates in a study of CD8 T cells in Susac syndrome. The wider study: The Susac syndrome patients that were sequenced included roughly 6 with active disease and under 10 in remission.

The CDR3 is 17 residues long. Trimming took 3 bases from V and 0 from J; bases not matched to a gene: 9. From germline, CDR1 is SGDLS and CDR2 YYNGEE. The chain links TRBV9 to TRBJ2-3, with TRBD1 matching over 8 bases. Sequenced: CD4+ T cells from PBMCs. The receptor's source is a human donor with Susac syndrome. CDR3 amino acids: CASSGEWTGSSTDTQYF. The CDR3 nucleotides read TGTGCCAGCAGCGGAGAGTGGACAGGGTCTAGCACAGATACGCAGTATTTT.